This T cell receptor (beta chain) was found in a study of shared clonotypes between healthy human individuals (dated by TCRdb to the early 2020s). Describing the broader study: The cohort included three men and a couple of women between 18 and 49 years of age. The study deeply sequenced blood TCR repertoires of about 5 healthy adults to estimate repertoire size and the extent of clonotype sharing between individuals. Between about 0.9 and 8.9 billion PBMCs per donor were obtained by leukapheresis. Libraries were prepared and TCR repertoires were sequenced by different laboratories using diverse techniques, in order to increase sequencing depth and limit assay-specific biases. For each donor, CD4 naive and CD4 memory were each given three plates, CD8 naive was given two plates, and CD8 memory was given one plate.

Concerning this clone: The target of this receptor is not known. No base qualities exist here, and no much larger clone lies one base off it.

Using the deep immunoSEQ assay, multiplex PCR amplified TCR CDR3 regions from genomic DNA. Genomic DNA extracted from each cell subset was distributed evenly over all wells of several immunoSEQ 96-well plates, and each plate served as one replicate. Each replicate PCR for sorted subsets received roughly 0.2 ug genomic DNA, equal to about 30,000 T cell genomes. The purified libraries were quantified using a Qubit 3.0 fluorometer, sized with a Bioanalyzer 2100, and then quantified again using the KAPA Library Quantification kit. Every immunoSEQ 96-well plate was sequenced on a dedicated single-read 150-cycle Illumina NextSeq 550 flow cell. The paper's data handling went like this. Because the immunoSEQ output included only junctional sequences and no quality scores, the filtering could not be the same as the filtering used for full-length reads. Sequences were annotated with PyIR, a Python wrapper for IgBLAST v1.9, and V/J genes and CDR3 were assigned using IMGT germline references. Reads were removed for weak V/J assignments (E-value above 1e-6), missing CDR3, stop codons, out-of-frame junctions, or ambiguous translated residues. V3J clonotypes were defined as sequences sharing an identical inferred V gene, J gene, and CDR3 amino acid sequence. The percentage overlap between two repertoires was calculated by dividing the number of shared unique clonotypes by the size of the smaller repertoire. Three approaches were used to assess repertoire richness: RTK rarefaction, the Chao1 estimator, and Recon v2.1 estimates of unobserved clonotypes. Generation probabilities for all TCRbeta clonotypes obtained by the gDNA method from four donors were computed using OLGA. Drawn from immuneACCESS, this table holds only the in-frame rearrangements with V and J called that TCRdb kept. Clones are partly lost; checked studies trace under half to an unresolved V gene and leave the rest unexplained. The DNA was the basis for D and trimming; V, J and clone size are from that table. This sample lists over 2 million clones; less than 95% were detected once. The top ten hold around 1.1% of the sample.

CD8 naive samples consisted of CD45RO-negative cells that were positively selected for CCR7, yielding a CD45RA+CCR7+ population without TemRA cells. The donors were healthy, HIV-negative adults with no recently reported acute infections or vaccinations. Every donor was a Caucasian adult residing in Nashville, Tennessee, USA. Blood was collected by leukapheresis, and PBMCs were isolated by Ficoll-Histopaque density gradient centrifugation and then cryopreserved in liquid nitrogen vapor phase. Analytical flow cytometry was used to check the purity and quantity of each magnetically sorted T cell population. Each sorted fraction had its genomic DNA isolated and then quantified by UV absorbance on a Nanodrop 2000c. At the junction V is shortened by 4 bases and J by 0 bases; bases outside the gene matches: 6. The germline V gene (reference sequence) supplies CDR1 MNHEY and CDR2 SMNVEV. The CDR3, cysteine through phenylalanine, is 17 amino acids long. Just CDR3 DNA is preserved here, 51 bases in frame from base 1.

Broader findings and caveats from the paper: The small number of donors limited the genetic and exposure-history diversity represented. Pairwise subsampling indicated that sequencing depth was expected to affect the degree of clonotype sharing among donors. Estimated clonotype richness was generally larger for naive than for memory subsets. Across a few donors, approximately 4.9% of naive CD4, 3% to 4% of naive CD8, about 2.3% of memory CD4, and roughly 0.41% of memory CD8 clonotypes were shared. Sampling was restricted to blood, and TCR repertoires in tissue are likely to differ from TCR repertoires in blood. Higher generation probabilities were observed for clonotypes shared by all four sorted-subset donors than for non-shared clonotypes. Rarefaction of sorted-subset datasets indicated incomplete sequencing despite the large sequencing depth.

The receptor was isolated from a man aged 18 to 29 in good health. Sequences were obtained from naive CD8+ T cells sorted from blood. Explained via the paper, the cell subset or site label denotes: CD45RA+CCR7+. The V gene is TRBV27 and the J gene is TRBJ2-1; 10 central nucleotides agree with TRBD1. The CDR3 region has the sequence CASSYQTGGFSYNEQFF. Here is the DNA: TGTGCCAGCAGTTATCAGACAGGGGGCTTCTCCTACAATGAGCAGTTCTTC.